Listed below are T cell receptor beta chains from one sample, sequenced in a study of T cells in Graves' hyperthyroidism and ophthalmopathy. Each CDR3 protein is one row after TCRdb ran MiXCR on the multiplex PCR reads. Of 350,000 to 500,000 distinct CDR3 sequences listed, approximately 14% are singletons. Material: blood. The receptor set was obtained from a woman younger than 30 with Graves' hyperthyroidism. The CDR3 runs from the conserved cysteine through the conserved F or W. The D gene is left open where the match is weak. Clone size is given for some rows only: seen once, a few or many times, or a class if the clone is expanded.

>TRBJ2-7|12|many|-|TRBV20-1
CSASDMGVEQYF
TGCAGTGCTAGTGATATGGGGGTCGAGCAGTACTTC
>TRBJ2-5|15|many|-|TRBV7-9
CASSPGHYGEETQYF
TGTGCCAGCAGCCCTGGGCACTACGGGGAAGAGACCCAGTACTTC
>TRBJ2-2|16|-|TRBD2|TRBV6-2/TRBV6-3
CASSYEEREGTGELFF
TGTGCCAGCAGTTACGAGGAGCGGGAGGGGACCGGGGAGCTGTTTTTT
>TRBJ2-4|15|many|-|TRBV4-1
CASSRDGLAKNIQYF
TGCGCCAGCAGCCGGGATGGACTAGCCAAAAACATTCAGTACTTC
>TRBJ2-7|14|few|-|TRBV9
CASSVDTGTYEQYF
TGTGCCAGCAGCGTAGATACGGGGACCTACGAGCAGTACTTC
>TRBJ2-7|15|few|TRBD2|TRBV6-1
CASRGGGTSGYEQYF
TGTGCCAGCAGGGGGGGGGGGACTAGCGGTTACGAGCAGTACTTC
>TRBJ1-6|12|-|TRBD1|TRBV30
CAVLTGESPLHF
TGTGCCGTACTAACAGGGGAATCACCCCTCCACTTT
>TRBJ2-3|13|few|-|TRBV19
CASTGRNTDTQYF
TGTGCCAGTACTGGGAGGAACACAGATACGCAGTATTTT
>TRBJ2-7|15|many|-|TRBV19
CASSLSAGDAYEQYF
TGTGCCAGTAGTCTCAGTGCAGGGGATGCCTACGAGCAGTACTTC
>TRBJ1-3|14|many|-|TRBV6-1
CASNQQGSGNTIYF
TGTGCCAGCAATCAACAGGGCTCTGGAAACACCATATATTTT
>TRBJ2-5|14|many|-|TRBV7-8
CASSTSQWEETQYF
TGTGCCAGCAGCACAAGCCAGTGGGAAGAGACCCAGTACTTC
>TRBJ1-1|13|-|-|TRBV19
CASSIVENTEAFF
TGTGCCAGTAGTATAGTAGAGAACACTGAAGCTTTCTTT
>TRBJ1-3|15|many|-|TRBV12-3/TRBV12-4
CASSAPGTGGNTIYF
TGTGCCAGCAGCGCCCCAGGGACTGGGGGAAACACCATATATTTT